These 10 T cell receptor beta chains share one sample of origin, sequenced in a study of T cell responses to AZD1222 COVID-19 vaccine. Profiled with immunoSEQ multiplex PCR; TCRdb holds only in-frame clones, not every one. The data hold some 150,000 clones, with about nine tenths observed a single time. The source material was peripheral blood, sampled 28 days after the second AZD1222 dose. The receptors were gathered from an adult who received the AZD1222 COVID-19 vaccine.

CDR3 loop: CASSPLTSGNNEQFF. Here the CDR3 DNA reads TGTGCCAGCTCACCATTGACTAGCGGTAACAATGAGCAGTTCTTC. This chain connects TRBV18 to TRBJ2-1; 9 bases line up with TRBD2. CDR3 size: 15 residues. Germline CDR1 and CDR2: KGHSH and LQKENI. J lost 5 bases, V lost 2 bases, and 4 bases had no gene match.

A remark on this clone: At one end the junction does not follow the germline gene, possibly because of a read error. J is TRBJ2-2 and V is TRBV4-3; D gene unclear. Germline loops: CDR1 LGHNA, CDR2 YSLEER. The CDR3 is made up of 16 amino acids. The CDR3 DNA reads TGCGTCAGCAGCCTTTACGTCCCGGCGCAAGGCGGGGAGCTGTTTTTT. It specifies CVSSLYVPAQGGELFF.

The gene calls are TRBV30 and TRBJ1-5, with a weak D call TRBD1 (5 bases). Germline assignment: CDR1 GTSNPN and CDR2 SVGIG (reference sequence). Trimming stripped 0 bases from V and 3 bases from J, with 12 bases between. This CDR3 has 15 residues. The CDR3 DNA follows: TGTGCCTGGAGTGTCCCTGACAGCCTCAATCAGCCCCAGCATTTT. It codes for CAWSVPDSLNQPQHF.

This chain joins TRBV5-1 and TRBJ2-5, with TRBD2 matching over 8 bases. With V trimmed by 0 bases and J by 3 bases, 10 bases remained unmatched. CDR1 and CDR2 (germline): SGHRS, YFSETQ. The CDR3 is 17 residues long. CDR3 sequence reads: CASSLGPGGPSKETQYF. The CDR3 DNA reads as TGCGCCAGCAGCTTGGGCCCGGGAGGGCCATCAAAAGAGACCCAGTACTTC.

This chain uses TRBV5-5 with TRBJ2-1; 7 bases are a match to TRBD2. CDR3 length: 15 amino acids. V trimming: 4 bases; J trimming: 3 bases; junction bases outside the gene matches: 7. CDR1 is SGHKS and CDR2 is YYEKEE in the germline V gene (reference sequence). This chain's CDR3 is CASSPQQRGYNEQFF. The CDR3 DNA reads TGTGCCAGCAGCCCGCAGCAGCGGGGCTACAATGAGCAGTTCTTC.

The chain is built from TRBV29-1 and TRBJ2-1, with D perhaps TRBD1 (6 bases). V was clipped by 7 bases and J by 8 bases, with 9 bases between them. Germline CDR1 SQVTM, CDR2 ANQGSEA. This CDR3 comprises 10 residues. CDR3 DNA: TGCAGCGGGCGACAGGATGAGCAGTTCTTC. It is translated as CSGRQDEQFF.

This clone was detected only once. The chain uses TRBV5-1 and TRBJ2-1; the D call may be TRBD1 or TRBD2 (6 bases each). The CDR3 has 13 residues. The ends were cut back, 1 base at V and 7 bases at J, with 9 bases in the middle. CDR1 is SGHRS and CDR2 is YFSETQ in the germline V gene. CDR3 region: CASSLTGRNEQFF. CDR3 coding DNA: TGCGCCAGCAGCTTGACAGGGAGGAATGAGCAGTTCTTC.

J is TRBJ1-6 and V is TRBV7-2; D remains unclear. The germline V and J ends were trimmed by 1 base and 15 bases, with 19 bases remaining between them. Germline V gene data show CDR1 as SGHTA and CDR2 as FQGNSA. The CDR3 totals 15 residues. The CDR3 is CASSLGGVNRVLLHF. The CDR3 DNA reads TGTGCCAGCAGCTTAGGCGGGGTGAACCGGGTCCTCCTCCACTTT.

V usage is TRBV7-2 and J usage is TRBJ1-2, with TRBD1 identical over 8 bases. Germline V lookup: CDR1 SGHTA, CDR2 FQGNSA. CDR3 length: 12 amino acids. Trimming at V came to 2 bases and at J to 12 bases, leaving 5 bases not matched to a gene. The CDR3 DNA sequence: TGTGCCAGCAGCTTAAGGACAGGGCAAGACACCTTC. Translation: CASSLRTGQDTF.

The chain uses TRBV5-4 and TRBJ2-3, with 8 bases aligning to TRBD1. The germline CDR1 and CDR2 sequences are SGHNT and YYREEE (reference sequence). The trim removed 0 bases at V and 8 bases at J, leaving 14 bases unmatched. This CDR3 comprises 17 residues. The CDR3 here is CASSLARTVQGAATQYF. The CDR3, as DNA: TGTGCCAGCAGCTTGGCCCGGACCGTGCAGGGGGCTGCTACGCAGTATTTT.